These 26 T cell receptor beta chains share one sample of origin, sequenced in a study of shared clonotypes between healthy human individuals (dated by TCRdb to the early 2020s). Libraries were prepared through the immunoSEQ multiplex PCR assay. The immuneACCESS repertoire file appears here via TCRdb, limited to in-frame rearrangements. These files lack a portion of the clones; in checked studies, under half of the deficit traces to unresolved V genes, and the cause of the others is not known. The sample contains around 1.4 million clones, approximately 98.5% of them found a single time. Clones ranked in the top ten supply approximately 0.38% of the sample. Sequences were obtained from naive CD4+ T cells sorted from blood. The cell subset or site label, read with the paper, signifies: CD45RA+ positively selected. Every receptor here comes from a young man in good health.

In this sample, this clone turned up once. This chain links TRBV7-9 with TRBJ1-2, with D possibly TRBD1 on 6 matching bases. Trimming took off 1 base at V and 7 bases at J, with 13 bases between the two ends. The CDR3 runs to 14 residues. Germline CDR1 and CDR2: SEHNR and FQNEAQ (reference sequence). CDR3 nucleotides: TGTGCCAGCAGCTTAGGAACGGGGGCGAGTGGCTACACCTTC. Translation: CASSLGTGASGYTF.

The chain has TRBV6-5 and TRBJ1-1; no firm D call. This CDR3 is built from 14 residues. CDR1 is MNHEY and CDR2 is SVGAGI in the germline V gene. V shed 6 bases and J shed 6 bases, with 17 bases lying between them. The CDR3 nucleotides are TGTGCCAGCAGGCCGGTCGGTGAGTTGGCTGAAGCTTTCTTT. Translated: CASRPVGELAEAFF.

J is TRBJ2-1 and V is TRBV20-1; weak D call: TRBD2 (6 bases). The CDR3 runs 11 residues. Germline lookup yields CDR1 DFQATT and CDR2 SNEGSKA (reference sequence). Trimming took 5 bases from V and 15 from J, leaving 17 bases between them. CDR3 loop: CSAAEGLTRFF. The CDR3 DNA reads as TGCAGTGCTGCAGAGGGACTGACAAGGTTCTTC.

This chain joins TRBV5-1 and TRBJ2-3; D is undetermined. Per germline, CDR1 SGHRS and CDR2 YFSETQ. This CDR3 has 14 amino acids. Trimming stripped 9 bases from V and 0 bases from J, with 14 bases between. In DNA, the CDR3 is TGCGCCACCACGGTGGAGCCTAGCACAGATACGCAGTATTTT. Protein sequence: CATTVEPSTDTQYF. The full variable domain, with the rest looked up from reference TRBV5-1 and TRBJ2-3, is KAGVTQTPRYLIKTRGQQVTLSCSPISGHRSVSWYQQTPGQGLQFLFEYFSETQRNKGNFPGRFSGRQFSNSRSEMNVSTLELGDSALYLCATTVEPSTDTQYFGPGTRLTVL.

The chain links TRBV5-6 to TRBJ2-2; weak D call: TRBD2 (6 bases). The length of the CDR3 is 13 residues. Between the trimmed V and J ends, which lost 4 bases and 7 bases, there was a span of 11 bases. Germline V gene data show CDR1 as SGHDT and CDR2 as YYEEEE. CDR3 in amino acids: CASSVIGGGELFF. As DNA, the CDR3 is TGTGCCAGCAGCGTAATCGGGGGCGGGGAGCTGTTTTTT.

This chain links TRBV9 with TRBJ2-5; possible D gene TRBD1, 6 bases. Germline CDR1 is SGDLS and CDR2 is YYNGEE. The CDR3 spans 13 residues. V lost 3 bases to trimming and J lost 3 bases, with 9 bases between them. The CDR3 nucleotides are TGTGCCAGCAGCGGGGCAGGGGAAGAGACCCAGTACTTC. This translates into CASSGAGEETQYF.

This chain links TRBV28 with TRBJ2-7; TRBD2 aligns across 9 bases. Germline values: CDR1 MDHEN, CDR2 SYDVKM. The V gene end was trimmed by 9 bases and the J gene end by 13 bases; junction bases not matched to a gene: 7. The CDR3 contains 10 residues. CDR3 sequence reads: CASKAGGLYF. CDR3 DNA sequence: TGTGCCAGTAAAGCGGGAGGACTCTACTTC.

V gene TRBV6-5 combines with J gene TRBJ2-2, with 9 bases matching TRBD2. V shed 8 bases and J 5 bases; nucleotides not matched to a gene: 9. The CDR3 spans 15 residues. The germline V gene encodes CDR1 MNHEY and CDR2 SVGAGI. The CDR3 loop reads CASGPLAGYTGELFF. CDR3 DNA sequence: TGTGCCAGCGGACCCCTAGCGGGATATACCGGGGAGCTGTTTTTT.

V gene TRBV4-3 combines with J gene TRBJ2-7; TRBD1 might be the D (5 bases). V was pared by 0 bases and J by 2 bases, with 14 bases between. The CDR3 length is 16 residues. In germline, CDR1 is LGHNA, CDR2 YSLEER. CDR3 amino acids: CASSQDLGQGAYEQYF. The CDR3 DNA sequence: TGCGCCAGCAGCCAAGATCTAGGGCAGGGTGCCTACGAGCAGTACTTC.

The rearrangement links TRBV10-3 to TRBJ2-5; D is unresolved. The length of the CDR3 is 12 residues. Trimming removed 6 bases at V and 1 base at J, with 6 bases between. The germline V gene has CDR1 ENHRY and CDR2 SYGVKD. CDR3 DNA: TGTGCCATCAGCTACTCCCAAGAGACCCAGTACTTC. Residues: CAISYSQETQYF.

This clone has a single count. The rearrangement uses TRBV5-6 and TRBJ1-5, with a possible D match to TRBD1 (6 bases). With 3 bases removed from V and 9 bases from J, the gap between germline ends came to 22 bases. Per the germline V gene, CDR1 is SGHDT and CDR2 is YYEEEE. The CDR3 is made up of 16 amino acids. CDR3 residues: CASSSGQNLWVPPQHF. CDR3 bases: TGTGCCAGCAGCTCGGGACAAAATCTGTGGGTTCCGCCCCAGCATTTT.

This CDR3 is CASSSPGPIYEQYF. The DNA of the CDR3 is TGTGCCAGCTCCTCCCCCGGACCAATCTACGAGCAGTACTTC. The chain is built from TRBV25-1 and TRBJ2-7; D not certain. This CDR3 is 14 amino acids long. Trimming cost V 8 bases and J 3 bases, with 17 bases left between them. Germline V CDR1 and CDR2: MGHDK, SYGVNS.

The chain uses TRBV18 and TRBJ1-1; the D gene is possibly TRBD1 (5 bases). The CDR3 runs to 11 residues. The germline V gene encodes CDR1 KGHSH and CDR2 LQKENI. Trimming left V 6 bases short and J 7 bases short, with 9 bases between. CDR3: CASSLGLEAFF. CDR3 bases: TGTGCCAGCTCGCTGGGACTTGAAGCTTTCTTT.

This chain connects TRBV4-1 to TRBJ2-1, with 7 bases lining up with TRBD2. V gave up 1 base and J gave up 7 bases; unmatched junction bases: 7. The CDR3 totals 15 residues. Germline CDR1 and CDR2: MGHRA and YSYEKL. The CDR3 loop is CASSQGSSGVNEQFF. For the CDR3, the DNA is TGCGCCAGCAGCCAAGGGTCTAGCGGAGTAAATGAGCAGTTCTTC.

CDR3 sequence: CASSQTGTGFETQYF. CDR3 DNA sequence: TGCGCCAGCAGCCAAACCGGGACAGGGTTTGAGACCCAGTACTTC. The rearrangement links TRBV4-1 to TRBJ2-5; 9 bases fit TRBD1. Germline CDR1 MGHRA, CDR2 YSYEKL. The CDR3 covers 15 residues. V was pared by 2 bases and J by 5 bases, with 6 bases of the junction left unmatched.

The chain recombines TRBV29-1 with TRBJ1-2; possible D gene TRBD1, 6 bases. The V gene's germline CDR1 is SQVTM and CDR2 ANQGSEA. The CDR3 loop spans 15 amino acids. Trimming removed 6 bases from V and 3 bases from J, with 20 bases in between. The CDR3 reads CSVGGNRVTDYGYTF. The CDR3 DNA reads TGCAGCGTGGGAGGAAACAGGGTAACCGACTATGGCTACACCTTC. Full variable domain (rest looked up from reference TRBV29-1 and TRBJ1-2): SAVISQKPSRDICQRGTSLTIQCQVDSQVTMMFWYRQQPGQSLTLIATANQGSEATYESGFVIDKFPISRPNLTFSTLTVSNMSPEDSSIYLCSVGGNRVTDYGYTFGSGTRLTVV.

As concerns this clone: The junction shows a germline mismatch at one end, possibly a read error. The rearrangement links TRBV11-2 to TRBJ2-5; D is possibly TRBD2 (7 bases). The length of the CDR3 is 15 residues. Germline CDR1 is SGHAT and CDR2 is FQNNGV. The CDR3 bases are TGTGCCAGCACCTTAGGTGTGGGAGGGGGAGAGACCCAGTACTTC. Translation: CASTLGVGGGETQYF.

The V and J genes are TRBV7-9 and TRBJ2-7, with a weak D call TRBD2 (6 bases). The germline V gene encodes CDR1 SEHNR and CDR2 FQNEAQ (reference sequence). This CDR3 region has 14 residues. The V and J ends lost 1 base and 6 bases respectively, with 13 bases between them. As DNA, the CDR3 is TGTGCCAGCAGCTTAGAGGGGACTCTGGCCGAGCAGTACTTC. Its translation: CASSLEGTLAEQYF.

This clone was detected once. In nucleotides, the CDR3 is TGTGCCTGGAGTGTACCCACGTTTAGCGGGGCCGAGCAGTTCTTC. This encodes CAWSVPTFSGAEQFF. The V and J genes are TRBV30 and TRBJ2-1; 8 nucleotides agree with TRBD2. CDR3 length: 15 amino acids. Germline V gene data show CDR1 as GTSNPN and CDR2 as SVGIG (reference sequence). Trimming took 0 bases from V and 10 from J; bases not matched to a gene: 11.

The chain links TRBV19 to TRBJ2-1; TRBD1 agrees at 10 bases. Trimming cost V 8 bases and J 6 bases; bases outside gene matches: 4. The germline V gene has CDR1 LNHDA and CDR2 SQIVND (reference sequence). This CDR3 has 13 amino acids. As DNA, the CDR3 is TGTGCCAGTCTTCGGACAGGGGGCAATGAGCAGTTCTTC. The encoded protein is CASLRTGGNEQFF.

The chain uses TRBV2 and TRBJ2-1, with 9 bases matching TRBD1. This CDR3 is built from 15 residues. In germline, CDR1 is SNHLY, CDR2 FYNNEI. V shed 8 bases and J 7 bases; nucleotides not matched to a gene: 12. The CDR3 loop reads CASFRSGQGRNEQFF. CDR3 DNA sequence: TGTGCCAGCTTCCGATCGGGACAGGGTAGGAATGAGCAGTTCTTC.

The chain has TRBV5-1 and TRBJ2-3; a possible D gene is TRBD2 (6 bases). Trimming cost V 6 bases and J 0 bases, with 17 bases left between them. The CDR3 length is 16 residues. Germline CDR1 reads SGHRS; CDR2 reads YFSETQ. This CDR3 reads CASTYGGSSSTDTQYF. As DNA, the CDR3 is TGCGCCAGCACCTACGGGGGATCAAGTAGCACAGATACGCAGTATTTT.

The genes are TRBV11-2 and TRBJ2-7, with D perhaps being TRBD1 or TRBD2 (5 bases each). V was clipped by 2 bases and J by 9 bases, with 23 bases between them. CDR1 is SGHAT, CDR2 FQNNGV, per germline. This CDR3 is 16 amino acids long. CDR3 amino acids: CASSLSLGDQDGGQYF. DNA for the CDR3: TGTGCCAGCAGCTTATCCCTCGGGGACCAAGACGGTGGGCAGTACTTC.

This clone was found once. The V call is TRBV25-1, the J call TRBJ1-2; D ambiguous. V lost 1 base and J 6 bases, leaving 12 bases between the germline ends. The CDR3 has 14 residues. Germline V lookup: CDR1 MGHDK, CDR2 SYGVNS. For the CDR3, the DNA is TGTGCCAGCAGTGAATCCGGACTGGTCCATGGCTACACCTTC. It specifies CASSESGLVHGYTF.

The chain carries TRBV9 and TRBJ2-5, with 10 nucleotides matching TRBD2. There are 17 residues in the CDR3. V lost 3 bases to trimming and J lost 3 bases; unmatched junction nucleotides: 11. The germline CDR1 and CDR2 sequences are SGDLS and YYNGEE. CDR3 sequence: CASSEGVLAGWEETQYF. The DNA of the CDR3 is TGTGCCAGCAGCGAGGGAGTACTAGCGGGATGGGAAGAGACCCAGTACTTC.

The chain's CDR3 is CASSPSQRQAYEQYF. CDR3 DNA: TGTGCCAGCTCACCTTCGCAGCGACAGGCCTACGAGCAGTACTTC. V and J are TRBV18 and TRBJ2-7; D may be TRBD1 (6 bases). Germline-derived CDR1 and CDR2 are KGHSH and LQKENI. The CDR3 consists of 15 residues. V gave up 3 bases and J gave up 2 bases, with 14 bases separating them. Filled out from reference TRBV18 and TRBJ2-7, the complete variable domain reads NAGVMQNPRHLVRRRGQEARLRCSPMKGHSHVYWYRQLPEEGLKFMVYLQKENIIDESGMPKERFSAEFPKEGPSILRIQQVVRGDSAAYFCASSPSQRQAYEQYFGPGTRLTVT.